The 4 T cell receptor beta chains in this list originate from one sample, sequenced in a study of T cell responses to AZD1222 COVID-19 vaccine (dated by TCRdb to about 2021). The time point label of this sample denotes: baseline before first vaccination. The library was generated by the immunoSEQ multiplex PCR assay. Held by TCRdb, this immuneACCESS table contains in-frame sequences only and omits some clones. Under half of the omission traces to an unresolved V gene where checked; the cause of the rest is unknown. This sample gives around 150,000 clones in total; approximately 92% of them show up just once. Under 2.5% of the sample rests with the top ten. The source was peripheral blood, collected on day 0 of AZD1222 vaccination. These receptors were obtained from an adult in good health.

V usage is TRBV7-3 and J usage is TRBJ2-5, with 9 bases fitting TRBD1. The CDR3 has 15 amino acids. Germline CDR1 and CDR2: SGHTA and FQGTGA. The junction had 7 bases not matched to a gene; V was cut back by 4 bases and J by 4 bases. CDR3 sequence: CASSSSQGAGETQYF. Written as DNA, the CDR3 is TGTGCCAGCAGCTCCTCACAGGGGGCCGGAGAGACCCAGTACTTC. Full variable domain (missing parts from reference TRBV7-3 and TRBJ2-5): GAGVSQTPSNKVTEKGKYVELRCDPISGHTALYWYRQSLGQGPEFLIYFQGTGAADDSGLPNDRFFAVRPEGSVSTLKIQRTERGDSAVYLCASSSSQGAGETQYFGPGTRLLVL.

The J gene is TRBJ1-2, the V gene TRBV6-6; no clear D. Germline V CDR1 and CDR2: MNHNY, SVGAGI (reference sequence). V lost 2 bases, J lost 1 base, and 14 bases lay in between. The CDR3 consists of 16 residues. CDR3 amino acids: CASSYPDGPLNYGYTF. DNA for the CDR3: TGTGCCAGCAGTTACCCCGACGGACCTCTTAACTATGGCTACACCTTC.

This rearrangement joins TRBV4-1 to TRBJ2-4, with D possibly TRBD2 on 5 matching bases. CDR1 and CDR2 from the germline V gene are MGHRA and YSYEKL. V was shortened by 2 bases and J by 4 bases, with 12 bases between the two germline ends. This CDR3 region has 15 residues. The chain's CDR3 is CASSQPLDLKNIQYF. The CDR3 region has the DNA TGCGCCAGCAGCCAACCCCTGGACTTAAAAAACATTCAGTACTTC.

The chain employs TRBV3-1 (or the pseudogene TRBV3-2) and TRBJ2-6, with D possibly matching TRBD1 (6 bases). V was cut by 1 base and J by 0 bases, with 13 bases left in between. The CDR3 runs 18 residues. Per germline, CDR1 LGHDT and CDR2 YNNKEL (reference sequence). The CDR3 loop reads CASSQAGQTSSGANVLTF. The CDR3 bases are TGTGCCAGCAGCCAAGCCGGACAGACCTCCTCTGGGGCCAACGTCCTGACTTTC.